The sample holds one count of the clone carrying this T cell receptor beta chain. Its antigen is unidentified. The data originate from a study of T cell responses to AZD1222 COVID-19 vaccine. General observations from the study: Donors skewed white British and female; clonal diversity was possibly underestimated. Repertoires in all cases were sampled only once the peak T cell response had passed. Vaccine-associated CD4 TCRs ranged over spike, dominating at 160-218 and 743-854.

Assay: immunoSEQ multiplex PCR; the TCRdb copy retains only in-frame clones and omits some. The repertoire holds roughly 180,000 clones, with about 89% as singletons. Germline CDR1 and CDR2: SGHTA and FQGTGA. This CDR3 is 15 amino acids long. J was trimmed by 1 base and V by 2 bases; bases with no gene match: 2. The chain carries TRBV7-3 and TRBJ2-1, with 7 positions matching TRBD1. This TCR came from an adult who received the AZD1222 COVID-19 vaccine. The sample here was peripheral blood, taken 28 days after the second AZD1222 dose. CDR3 nucleotides: TGTGCCAGCAGCTTAGACAGGGCGTCCTACAATGAGCAGTTCTTC. Its translation is CASSLDRASYNEQFF.